The 10 T cell receptor beta chains in this list originate from one sample, sequenced in a study of blood T cell repertoires in COVID-19. Sequenced by immunoSEQ multiplex PCR; TCRdb stores in-frame clones only, minus some. The table shows about 370,000 clones, with approximately 90% occurring only once. Material: PBMCs or T cells enriched from blood (not recorded which). These receptors originate from a woman aged 40 to 50 who had been exposed to COVID-19.

The genes are TRBV5-1 and TRBJ1-2; 9 nucleotides line up with TRBD1. The germline gives CDR1 SGHRS, CDR2 YFSETQ. V dropped 3 bases and J dropped 8; count of bases not matched to a gene: 11. The CDR3 runs 15 residues. The CDR3 DNA is TGCGCCAGCAGCTCCGGACAGGGGTCGCAAGGGGGCTACACCTTC. Translated, it gives CASSSGQGSQGGYTF.

The chain links TRBV18 to TRBJ2-7; D perhaps matches TRBD1 (5 bases). Trimming removed 2 bases at V and 0 bases at J, with 17 bases between. CDR1 and CDR2 from the germline V gene are KGHSH and LQKENI. CDR3 size: 17 residues. CDR3 sequence reads: CASSPASGIGSSYEQYF. In DNA, the CDR3 is TGTGCCAGCTCACCAGCTTCAGGGATCGGCAGCTCCTACGAGCAGTACTTC.

V gene TRBV24-1 combines with J gene TRBJ1-6, with 10 positions matching TRBD1. CDR3 length: 16 residues. From germline, CDR1 is KGHDR and CDR2 SFDVKD. The V gene end was trimmed by 0 bases and the J gene end by 10 bases; junction bases not matched to a gene: 5. The chain's CDR3 is CATSDLRTGGGSPLHF. DNA of the CDR3: TGTGCCACCAGTGATTTGAGGACAGGGGGAGGCTCACCCCTCCACTTT.

The chain combines TRBV25-1 with TRBJ2-1; a possible D gene is TRBD2 (6 bases). This CDR3 region has 17 residues. V lost 4 bases and J lost 2, with 18 bases in between. Germline V gene data show CDR1 as MGHDK and CDR2 as SYGVNS. In nucleotides, the CDR3 is TGTGCCAGCAGTGCCCCTCAAAGGAGGGATACCTACAATGAGCAGTTCTTC. Translating it yields CASSAPQRRDTYNEQFF.

This chain joins TRBV7-2 and TRBJ1-4; 9 bases agree with TRBD1. CDR3 length: 14 residues. CDR1 and CDR2 (germline): SGHTA, FQGNSA. The V gene end was trimmed by 5 bases and the J gene end by 8 bases; junction bases not matched to a gene: 6. The CDR3: CASSPGQGSEKLFF. The CDR3 DNA sequence: TGTGCCAGCAGCCCCGGACAGGGGTCCGAAAAACTGTTTTTT.

A single count supports this clone. The chain employs TRBV7-2 and TRBJ2-1, with TRBD2 matching 9 bases. The CDR3 totals 15 residues. V shed 5 bases, J shed 5 bases, and the junction held 7 bases outside the gene matches. Germline V CDR1 and CDR2: SGHTA, FQGNSA. The CDR3 loop reads CASSTGLAKNNEQFF. The CDR3 nucleotides are TGTGCCAGCAGCACCGGACTAGCGAAGAACAATGAGCAGTTCTTC.

The chain has TRBV5-5 and TRBJ1-1; perhaps TRBD1 as D (5 bases). Trimming took off 4 bases at V and 5 bases at J, with 18 bases between the two ends. The CDR3 consists of 15 residues. Per germline, CDR1 SGHKS and CDR2 YYEKEE (reference sequence). The CDR3 loop reads CASSPIWSTGTEAFF. The DNA of the CDR3 is TGTGCCAGCAGCCCTATCTGGAGCACAGGAACTGAAGCTTTCTTT.

V and J are TRBV5-1 and TRBJ2-1, with D unresolved. The CDR3 covers 13 residues. The germline V gene encodes CDR1 SGHRS and CDR2 YFSETQ. Trimming pared 1 base from V and 3 bases from J, leaving 5 bases between. The chain's CDR3 is CASSLPGYNEQFF. For the CDR3, the DNA is TGCGCCAGCAGCTTGCCAGGCTACAATGAGCAGTTCTTC.

This clone was counted once. The chain is built from TRBV7-2 and TRBJ1-6; D possibly corresponds to TRBD1 (6 bases). Trimming left V 1 base short and J 13 bases short, with 8 bases between. The length of the CDR3 is 12 residues. Germline CDR1 is SGHTA and CDR2 is FQGNSA. Here the CDR3 reads CASSLGGGPLHF. In DNA, the CDR3 is TGTGCCAGCAGCTTAGGGGGGGGCCCCCTCCACTTT.

The genes are TRBV18 and TRBJ2-3, with 9 bases fitting TRBD1. CDR3 length equals 19 residues. CDR1 KGHSH and CDR2 LQKENI come from the germline V gene. The junction had 11 bases not matched to a gene; V was cut back by 0 bases and J by 1 base. CDR3 amino acids: CASSPPFRDREKGTDTQYF. DNA for the CDR3: TGTGCCAGCTCACCACCGTTCCGGGACAGGGAAAAGGGCACAGATACGCAGTATTTT.